This T cell receptor beta chain was sequenced during a study of shared clonotypes between healthy human individuals (TCRdb year 2020). Background on the whole study: Three men and a couple of women, aged 18 to 49 years, made up the cohort. For each donor, CD4 naive and CD4 memory were each run on three plates, CD8 naive on two plates, and CD8 memory on one plate. The study deeply sequenced blood TCR repertoires of about 5 healthy adults to estimate repertoire size and the extent of clonotype sharing between individuals. To increase sequencing depth and limit assay-specific biases, TCR repertoire library preparation and sequencing were carried out by different laboratories using diverse techniques. Leukapheresis yielded between about 0.85 and 10 billion PBMCs per donor.

Using the deep immunoSEQ assay, multiplex PCR amplified TCR CDR3 regions from genomic DNA. For each cell subset, the extracted genomic DNA was distributed evenly across all wells of several immunoSEQ 96-well plates, and each plate served as one replicate. For sorted subsets, about 200 ng genomic DNA, equal to tens of thousands of T cell genomes, was loaded into each replicate PCR. Purified libraries were measured with a Qubit 3.0 fluorometer, size-checked on a Bioanalyzer 2100, and measured again with the KAPA Library Quantification kit. Every immunoSEQ 96-well plate was sequenced on a dedicated single-read 150-cycle Illumina NextSeq 550 flow cell. The study's processing was this. Because the immunoSEQ output held only junctional sequences and lacked quality scores, the filtering could not match the filtering applied to full-length reads. To assign V/J genes and CDR3, sequences were annotated against IMGT germline references using PyIR, a Python wrapper for IgBLAST v1.9. Reads were removed for weak V/J assignments (E-value above 1e-6), missing CDR3, stop codons, out-of-frame junctions, or ambiguous translated residues. V3J clonotypes were defined as sequences sharing an identical inferred V gene, J gene, and CDR3 amino acid sequence. Percentage overlap between repertoires was calculated by dividing the number of shared unique clonotypes by the size of the smaller repertoire. RTK rarefaction, the Chao1 estimator, and Recon v2.1 estimates of unobserved clonotypes were used to assess repertoire richness. Generation probabilities for all TCRbeta clonotypes obtained by the gDNA method from a handful of donors were computed using OLGA. This is the immuneACCESS table as TCRdb keeps it, with only in-frame sequences that have V and J called. A part of the clones is gone; compared with another copy, unresolved V genes explain less than half, and the rest is unexplained. V, J and clone size were drawn from that table, and D and trimming were deduced from the DNA. The sample data list more than 2,000,000 clones, and approximately 92% of these were observed just once. The ten most abundant clones make up around 0.14% of the sample.

The paper's findings and limits, for the study overall: Because the study included only a small number of donors, the genetic and exposure-history diversity represented was limited. Incomplete sequencing was indicated by rarefaction of sorted-subset datasets, despite the large sequencing depth. Compared with non-shared clonotypes, the clonotypes found in all four sorted-subset donors had higher generation probabilities. Naive subsets generally had larger estimated clonotype richness than memory subsets. Across a few donors, about 4.5% of naive CD4, more than 3% of naive CD8, under 2.5% of memory CD4, and 0.3% to 0.45% of memory CD8 clonotypes were shared. Based on pairwise subsampling, the degree of clonotype sharing among donors was expected to be affected by sequencing depth. Sampling was restricted to blood, and TCR repertoires in tissue are likely to differ from TCR repertoires in blood.

From its cysteine to its phenylalanine, the CDR3 spans 13 amino acids. Only the CDR3 DNA is retained, 39 bases long and in frame from the first base. CDR1 SGHVS and CDR2 FQNEAQ are derived from the germline V gene. V is cut back by 3 bases and J by 3 bases, with 0 bases in the junction unmatched. With regard to this clone: Its antigen is currently not known. The input lacks base qualities; no much larger clone sits a single base away.

Healthy HIV-negative adults with no recently reported acute infections or vaccinations were included as donors. All donors were Caucasian adults living in Nashville, Tennessee, USA. CD4+ T cells were enriched by magnetic negative selection; naive cells were then positively selected on CD45RA, and the negative fraction formed the memory subset. Blood was obtained by leukapheresis, after which PBMCs were separated by Ficoll-Histopaque density gradient centrifugation and cryopreserved in liquid nitrogen vapor phase. Analytical flow cytometry was used to check the purity and quantity of every magnetically sorted T cell population. Genomic DNA was isolated from each sorted fraction and quantified by UV absorbance on a Nanodrop 2000c.

This chain is built from TRBV7-8 and TRBJ1-1; 8 middle bases align to TRBD1. The TCR originated in a man between 18 and 29 years old in good health. The sequencing sample was made of naive CD4+ T cells sorted from blood. The sample's cell subset or site label is to be understood as: CD45RA+ positively selected. The CDR3 region has the sequence CASSLTGDTEAFF. The nucleotide sequence is given as TGTGCCAGCAGCTTGACAGGGGACACTGAAGCTTTCTTT.